Listed here are 27 T cell receptor beta chains from one sample, sequenced in a study of blood T cell repertoires in COVID-19. Generated by immunoSEQ multiplex PCR, the TCRdb table keeps only in-frame clones and is missing some. The repertoire holds over 300,000 clones, over 75% seen once, with about 7% in the top ten. Material for sequencing was peripheral blood. The receptors derive from a human donor in a cohort sampled during active COVID-19.

The rearrangement joins TRBV19 to TRBJ1-1; D possibly corresponds to TRBD1 (5 bases). Germline V gene sequence: CDR1 LNHDA, CDR2 SQIVND (reference sequence). V lost 8 bases and J lost 6, with 19 bases in between. The CDR3 runs 14 residues. CDR3 nucleotides: TGTGCCAGTGCCTTGGGGCCTCTAGGCGCTGAAGCTTTCTTT. It translates to CASALGPLGAEAFF.

The CDR3 DNA sequence: TGCAGTGCTAGTCGCGGGGGTGACATTCAGTACTTC. It specifies CSASRGGDIQYF. The chain carries TRBV20-1 and TRBJ2-4; 7 bases are a match to TRBD2. Germline V CDR1 and CDR2: DFQATT, SNEGSKA (reference sequence). This CDR3 is built from 12 residues. Trimming took 3 bases from V and 8 from J; bases not matched to a gene: 4.

This rearrangement joins TRBV3-1 (or the pseudogene TRBV3-2) to TRBJ1-5, with D maybe TRBD1 (6 bases). Looked up from germline, CDR1 is LGHDT and CDR2 is YNNKEL (reference sequence). V dropped 3 bases and J dropped 7 bases, with 13 bases sitting between them. The CDR3 is 14 residues long. In DNA, the CDR3 is TGTGCCAGCAGCCAGAGAGGGGGGGACCAGCCCCAGCATTTT. Its translation is CASSQRGGDQPQHF.

The rearrangement uses TRBV6-5 and TRBJ2-1, with a weak D call TRBD1 (6 bases). The CDR3 runs 14 residues. CDR1 is MNHEY, CDR2 SVGAGI, per germline. Trimming removed 11 bases from V and 5 bases from J, with 19 bases in between. The CDR3 DNA reads as TGTGCCGTATCGGGACAAAGGACGAACAATGAGCAGTTCTTC. It translates to CAVSGQRTNNEQFF.

This clone was observed once. J is TRBJ1-2 and V is TRBV7-2; a possible D gene is TRBD1 (6 bases). CDR1 and CDR2 from the germline V gene are SGHTA and FQGNSA. V was clipped by 6 bases and J by 7 bases, with 15 bases between them. The CDR3 loop spans 13 amino acids. Here the CDR3 reads CASREQGVGGYTF. In nucleotides, the CDR3 is TGTGCCAGCAGGGAACAGGGAGTAGGTGGCTACACCTTC.

This rearrangement joins TRBV12-5 to TRBJ1-1; D perhaps matches TRBD1 (5 bases). V was clipped by 4 bases and J by 8 bases, with 14 bases between them. Germline V CDR1 and CDR2: LGHNT, FRNRAP. CDR3 size: 13 residues. DNA for the CDR3: TGTGCTAGTGGTTCCAGCGGGGCCGAAGAAGCTTTCTTT. Translating it yields CASGSSGAEEAFF.

The V call is TRBV19, the J call TRBJ1-4; tentative D call: TRBD1 (5 bases). The ends were cut back, 5 bases at V and 8 bases at J, with 18 bases in the middle. Germline CDR1 reads LNHDA; CDR2 reads SQIVND (reference sequence). CDR3 length equals 15 residues. The DNA for the CDR3 is TGTGCCAGTAGTCCCCGGGGGTTTCGAGAAGAAAAACTGTTTTTT. This translates into CASSPRGFREEKLFF.

This chain links TRBV10-3 with TRBJ1-2; 11 bases fit TRBD1. V gave up 0 bases and J gave up 2 bases; unmatched junction bases: 2. Germline values: CDR1 ENHRY, CDR2 SYGVKD. The CDR3 length is 16 residues. Here the CDR3 reads CAISESGDRGNYGYTF. The CDR3 nucleotides are TGTGCCATCAGTGAGTCGGGGGACAGGGGGAACTATGGCTACACCTTC.

The rearrangement links TRBV5-1 to TRBJ2-6; D uncertain. V lost 0 bases and J 0 bases, leaving 7 bases between the germline ends. Germline V gene sequence: CDR1 SGHRS, CDR2 YFSETQ. This CDR3 has 16 residues. The CDR3 nucleotides read TGCGCCAGCAGCTTGGATCTTTTCTCTGGGGCCAACGTCCTGACTTTC. Protein product: CASSLDLFSGANVLTF.

This sequence joins TRBV7-9 and TRBJ1-5; D is perhaps TRBD1 (5 bases). V was pared by 1 base and J by 1 base, with 8 bases between. The CDR3 totals 15 residues. Germline V gene lookup returns CDR1 SEHNR and CDR2 FQNEAQ (reference sequence). The CDR3 DNA reads TGTGCCAGCAGCTTAGTCGGGGGGAGCAATCAGCCCCAGCATTTT. Amino acids: CASSLVGGSNQPQHF.

This sequence joins TRBV7-9 and TRBJ1-3; 8 positions agree with TRBD1. Germline trimming cut 3 bases from V and 1 base from J; bases unmatched to any gene: 5. The V gene's germline CDR1 is SEHNR and CDR2 FQNEAQ (reference sequence). The CDR3 runs to 16 residues. CDR3 in DNA: TGTGCCAGCAGCTTCCCAGGGGGCAGATCTGGAAACACCATATATTTT. Translated: CASSFPGGRSGNTIYF.

J is TRBJ1-1 and V is TRBV5-1; weak D call: TRBD1 (5 bases). Looked up from germline, CDR1 is SGHRS and CDR2 is YFSETQ. The CDR3 is made up of 13 amino acids. Deletions cut 0 bases from V and 8 bases from J, with 11 bases between. The CDR3 reads CASSLVSGGEAFF. In DNA, the CDR3 is TGCGCCAGCAGCTTGGTCTCGGGGGGAGAAGCTTTCTTT.

The chain is built from TRBV10-3 and TRBJ2-5; TRBD1 is a possible D gene (5 bases). The CDR3 totals 15 residues. V lost 3 bases, J lost 2 bases, and 13 bases lay in between. CDR1 ENHRY and CDR2 SYGVKD come from the germline V gene. CDR3 nucleotides: TGTGCCATCAGTGAAGGGGCGAAAAGGCAAGAGACCCAGTACTTC. This encodes CAISEGAKRQETQYF.

The V and J genes are TRBV5-8 and TRBJ2-7, with TRBD2 matching 12 bases. Germline loops: CDR1 SGHTS, CDR2 YDEGEE. V lost 5 bases and J lost 0; bases outside the gene matches: 9. CDR3 length: 17 amino acids. This CDR3 is CASRRGTSGWSSYEQYF. CDR3 sequence (DNA): TGTGCCAGCAGGCGCGGGACTAGCGGGTGGAGCTCCTACGAGCAGTACTTC.

This clone was picked up one time. The genes are TRBV10-3 and TRBJ1-4, with D tentatively TRBD1 (6 bases). CDR3 size: 13 residues. Trimming cost V 7 bases and J 6 bases, with 12 bases left between them. Germline V gene lookup returns CDR1 ENHRY and CDR2 SYGVKD. The DNA of the CDR3 is TGTGCCATCAAAGGGGGATTAGATGAAAAACTGTTTTTT. Its translation: CAIKGGLDEKLFF.

A note on this clone: The sample carries other DNA sequences with the same CDR3. The chain has TRBV29-1 and TRBJ1-1; D unclear. Trimming removed 4 bases from V and 0 bases from J, with 3 bases in between. Germline V CDR1 and CDR2: SQVTM, ANQGSEA. The CDR3 runs 11 residues. CDR3 DNA: TGCAGCGTTGTAGTGAACACTGAAGCTTTCTTT. Protein product: CSVVVNTEAFF.

This chain joins TRBV12-5 and TRBJ2-7, with 10 bases lining up with TRBD1. Per the germline V gene, CDR1 is LGHNT and CDR2 is FRNRAP. After removal of 1 base from V and 0 bases from J, the junction contained 9 bases not matched to a gene. This CDR3 comprises 18 residues. The CDR3 loop reads CASGLALPRTGGSYEQYF. The CDR3 bases are TGTGCTAGTGGTTTGGCCCTCCCCCGGACAGGGGGCTCCTACGAGCAGTACTTC.

This clone was recorded at least ten times. V gene TRBV7-6 combines with J gene TRBJ2-1; D possibly corresponds to TRBD2 (5 bases). The CDR3 has 12 residues. Deletions cut 4 bases from V and 8 bases from J, with 9 bases between. Germline CDR1 reads SGHVS; CDR2 reads FNYEAQ. CDR3 sequence (DNA): TGTGCCAGCAGCTCCAGTAGCGATGAGCAGTTCTTC. This gives the protein CASSSSSDEQFF.

V usage is TRBV2 and J usage is TRBJ2-1; 10 bases match TRBD2. Germline V gene lookup returns CDR1 SNHLY and CDR2 FYNNEI. CDR3 length: 15 residues. The V gene end was trimmed by 3 bases and the J gene end by 7 bases; junction bases not matched to a gene: 6. The DNA for the CDR3 is TGTGCCAGCAGTGAGACTAGCGGGCTCGGTAATGAGCAGTTCTTC. Its translation is CASSETSGLGNEQFF.

The chain uses TRBV10-3 and TRBJ2-2, with D unresolved. This CDR3 is built from 14 residues. Germline V gene lookup returns CDR1 ENHRY and CDR2 SYGVKD. Trimming pared 1 base from V and 3 bases from J, leaving 6 bases between. The CDR3: CAISELPDTGELFF. For the CDR3, the DNA is TGTGCCATCAGTGAGTTGCCAGACACCGGGGAGCTGTTTTTT.

V gene TRBV20-1 combines with J gene TRBJ2-3, with 8 positions matching TRBD2. This CDR3 has 10 residues. The junction had 3 bases not matched to a gene; V was cut back by 8 bases and J by 8 bases. Germline loops: CDR1 DFQATT, CDR2 SNEGSKA (reference sequence). The CDR3 sequence: CSIRGGTQYF. CDR3 DNA: TGCAGTATCCGGGGGGGTACGCAGTATTTT.

The chain uses TRBV3-1 (or the pseudogene TRBV3-2) and TRBJ1-4, with D tentatively TRBD1 (6 bases). Per the germline V gene, CDR1 is LGHDT and CDR2 is YNNKEL (reference sequence). The CDR3 covers 16 residues. The V end was cut by 0 bases, the J end by 0 bases, with 8 bases between. The CDR3: CASSQEWTATNEKLFF. DNA of the CDR3: TGTGCCAGCAGCCAAGAATGGACAGCAACTAATGAAAAACTGTTTTTT.

The chain employs TRBV7-9 and TRBJ2-5; D unresolved. The V end was cut by 1 base, the J end by 5 bases, with 14 bases between. The length of the CDR3 is 15 residues. Germline values: CDR1 SEHNR, CDR2 FQNEAQ (reference sequence). As DNA, the CDR3 is TGTGCCAGCAGCTTAGGGGCCCAGAATCCGGAGACCCAGTACTTC. The encoded protein is CASSLGAQNPETQYF.

CDR3 loop: CASGRGSNQPQHF. CDR3 nucleotide sequence: TGTGCCAGCGGCCGGGGAAGCAATCAGCCCCAGCATTTT. The rearrangement joins TRBV27 to TRBJ1-5; D call uncertain. The CDR3 spans 13 residues. From germline, CDR1 is MNHEY and CDR2 SMNVEV (reference sequence). V lost 8 bases and J 1 base, leaving 9 bases between the germline ends.

The chain combines TRBV2 with TRBJ1-1; D is possibly TRBD1 (6 bases). Trimming shortened V by 7 bases and J by 6 bases, and 12 bases separated the two germline ends. This CDR3 region has 12 residues. Per germline, CDR1 SNHLY and CDR2 FYNNEI. For the CDR3, the DNA is TGTGCCAGCACCACCGGGACACCTGAAGCTTTCTTT. This gives the protein CASTTGTPEAFF.

V gene TRBV4-1 combines with J gene TRBJ2-2; 12 bases are a match to TRBD2. Germline values: CDR1 MGHRA, CDR2 YSYEKL. The CDR3 totals 16 residues. Trimming cost V 5 bases and J 5 bases; bases outside gene matches: 6. The CDR3 here is CASSDPSGGETGELFF. In DNA form, the CDR3 reads TGCGCCAGCAGCGACCCTAGCGGGGGGGAGACCGGGGAGCTGTTTTTT.

The rearrangement uses TRBV19 and TRBJ1-2; 7 bases map to TRBD1. V lost 3 bases to trimming and J lost 8 bases; unmatched junction nucleotides: 12. There are 15 residues in the CDR3. CDR1 and CDR2 (germline): LNHDA, SQIVND (reference sequence). In nucleotides, the CDR3 is TGTGCCAGTAGTATCTGGTCAGGGGGGCAAGAGGGCTACACCTTC. Its translation: CASSIWSGGQEGYTF.